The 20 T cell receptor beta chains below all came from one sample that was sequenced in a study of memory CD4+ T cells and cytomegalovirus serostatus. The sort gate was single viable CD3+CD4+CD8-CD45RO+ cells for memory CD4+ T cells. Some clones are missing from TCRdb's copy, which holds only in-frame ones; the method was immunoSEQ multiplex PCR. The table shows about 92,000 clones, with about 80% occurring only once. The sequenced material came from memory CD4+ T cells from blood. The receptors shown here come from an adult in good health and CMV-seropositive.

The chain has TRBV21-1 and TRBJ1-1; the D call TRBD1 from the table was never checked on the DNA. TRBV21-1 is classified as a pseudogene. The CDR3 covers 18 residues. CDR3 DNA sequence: TGTGCCAGCAGCAGACGGGACAGGGTCCTTTACTTGAACACTGAAGCTTTCTTT. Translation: CASSRRDRVLYLNTEAFF.

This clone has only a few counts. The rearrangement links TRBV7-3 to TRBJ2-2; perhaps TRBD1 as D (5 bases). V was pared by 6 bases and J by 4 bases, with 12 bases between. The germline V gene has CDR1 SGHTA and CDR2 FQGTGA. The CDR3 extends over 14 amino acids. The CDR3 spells CASRNQGSTGELFF. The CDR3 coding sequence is TGTGCCAGCAGAAACCAGGGAAGCACCGGGGAGCTGTTTTTT.

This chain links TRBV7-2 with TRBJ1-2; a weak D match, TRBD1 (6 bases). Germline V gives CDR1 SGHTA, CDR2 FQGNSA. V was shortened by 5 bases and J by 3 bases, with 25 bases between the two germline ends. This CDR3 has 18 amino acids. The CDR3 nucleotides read TGTGCCAGCAGCAGGGGGAACCGGGCCCCGGGAAGGGACTATGGCTACACCTTC. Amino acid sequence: CASSRGNRAPGRDYGYTF.

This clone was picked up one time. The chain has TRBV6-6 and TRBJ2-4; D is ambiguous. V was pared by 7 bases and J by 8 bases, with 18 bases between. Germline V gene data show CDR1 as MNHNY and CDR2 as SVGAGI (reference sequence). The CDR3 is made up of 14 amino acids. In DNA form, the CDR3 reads TGTGCCAGCAAACCCTCCGCTCGAGGTGACATTCAGTACTTC. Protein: CASKPSARGDIQYF.

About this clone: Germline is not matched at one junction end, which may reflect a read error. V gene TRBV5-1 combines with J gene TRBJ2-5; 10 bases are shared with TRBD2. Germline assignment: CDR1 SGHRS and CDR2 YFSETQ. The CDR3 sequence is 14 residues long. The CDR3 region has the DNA TGCGCCAGCAGCTTCGGGACTAGCGCACCCCCTGGGGACTTC. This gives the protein CASSFGTSAPPGDF. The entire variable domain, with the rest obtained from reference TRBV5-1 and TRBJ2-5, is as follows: KAGVTQTPRYLIKTRGQQVTLSCSPISGHRSVSWYQQTPGQGLQFLFEYFSETQRNKGNFPGRFSGRQFSNSRSEMNVSTLELGDSALYLCASSFGTSAPPGDFGPGTRLLVL.

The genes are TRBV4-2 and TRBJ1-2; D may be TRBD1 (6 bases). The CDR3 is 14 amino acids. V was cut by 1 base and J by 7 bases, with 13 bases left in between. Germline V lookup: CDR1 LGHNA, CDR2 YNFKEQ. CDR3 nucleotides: TGTGCCAGCAGCCAAGCGGGGGGCGCGGTTGGCTACACCTTC. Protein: CASSQAGGAVGYTF.

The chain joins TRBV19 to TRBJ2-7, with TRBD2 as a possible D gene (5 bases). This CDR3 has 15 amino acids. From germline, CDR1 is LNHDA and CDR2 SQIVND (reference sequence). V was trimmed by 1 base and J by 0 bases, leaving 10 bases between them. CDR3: CASSIARELSYEQYF. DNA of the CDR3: TGTGCCAGTAGTATAGCCCGGGAACTCTCCTACGAGCAGTACTTC.

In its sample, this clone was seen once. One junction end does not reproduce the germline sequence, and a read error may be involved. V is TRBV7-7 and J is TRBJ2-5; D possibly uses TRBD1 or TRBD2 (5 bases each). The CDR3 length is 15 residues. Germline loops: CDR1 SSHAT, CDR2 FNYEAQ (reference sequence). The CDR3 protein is CASRAGVGVWETQYF. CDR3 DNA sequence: TGTGCTAGCAGGGCCGGGGTCGGGGTCTGGGAGACCCAGTACTTC.

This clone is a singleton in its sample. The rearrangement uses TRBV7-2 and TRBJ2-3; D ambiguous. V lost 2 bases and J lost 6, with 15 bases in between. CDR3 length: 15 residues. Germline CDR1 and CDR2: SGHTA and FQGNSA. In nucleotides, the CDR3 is TGTGCCAGCAGCTTAAGATCCCAAGTGGACGATACGCAGTATTTT. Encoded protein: CASSLRSQVDDTQYF.

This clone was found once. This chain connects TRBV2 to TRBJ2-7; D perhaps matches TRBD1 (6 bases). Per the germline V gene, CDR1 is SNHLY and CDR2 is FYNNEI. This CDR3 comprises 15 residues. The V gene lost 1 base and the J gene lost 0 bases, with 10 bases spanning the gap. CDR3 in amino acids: CASSEETGTSYEQYF. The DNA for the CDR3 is TGTGCCAGCAGTGAAGAAACAGGGACCTCCTACGAGCAGTACTTC.

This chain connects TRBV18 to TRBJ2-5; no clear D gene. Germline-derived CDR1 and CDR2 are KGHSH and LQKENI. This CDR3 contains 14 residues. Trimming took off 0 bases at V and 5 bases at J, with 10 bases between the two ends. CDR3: CASSPPAGAETQYF. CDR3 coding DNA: TGTGCCAGCTCACCACCGGCCGGTGCCGAGACCCAGTACTTC.

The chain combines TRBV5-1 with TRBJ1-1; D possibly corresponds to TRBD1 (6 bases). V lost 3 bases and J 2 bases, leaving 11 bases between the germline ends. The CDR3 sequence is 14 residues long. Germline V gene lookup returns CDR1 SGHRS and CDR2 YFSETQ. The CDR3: CASSSSGVNTEAFF. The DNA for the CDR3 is TGCGCCAGCAGCTCTTCAGGGGTAAACACTGAAGCTTTCTTT.

The CDR3: CASRAESSYNEQFF. DNA for the CDR3: TGTGCCAGCAGGGCAGAGAGCTCCTACAATGAGCAGTTCTTC. The J gene is TRBJ2-1, the V gene TRBV2; D unresolved. V was trimmed by 6 bases and J by 0 bases, leaving 9 bases between them. Germline V CDR1 and CDR2: SNHLY, FYNNEI. The CDR3 is made up of 14 amino acids.

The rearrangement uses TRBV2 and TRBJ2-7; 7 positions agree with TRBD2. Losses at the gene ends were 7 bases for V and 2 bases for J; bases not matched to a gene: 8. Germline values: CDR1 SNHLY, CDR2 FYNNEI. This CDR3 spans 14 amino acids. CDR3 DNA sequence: TGTGCCAGCAAGGGCGGGACTACCACCTACGAGCAGTACTTC. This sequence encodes CASKGGTTTYEQYF.

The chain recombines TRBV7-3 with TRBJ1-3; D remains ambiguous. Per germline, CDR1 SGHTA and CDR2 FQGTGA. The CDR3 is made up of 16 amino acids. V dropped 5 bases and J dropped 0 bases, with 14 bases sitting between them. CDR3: CASSRDGRGSGNTIYF. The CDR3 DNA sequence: TGTGCCAGCAGCCGCGATGGTCGTGGCTCTGGAAACACCATATATTTT.

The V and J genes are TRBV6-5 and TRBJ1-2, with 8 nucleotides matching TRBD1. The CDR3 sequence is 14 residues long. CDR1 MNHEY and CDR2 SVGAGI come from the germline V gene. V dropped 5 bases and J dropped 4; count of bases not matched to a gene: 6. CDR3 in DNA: TGTGCCAGCAGTCGGGGGGACAGGAGCTATGGCTACACCTTC. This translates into CASSRGDRSYGYTF.

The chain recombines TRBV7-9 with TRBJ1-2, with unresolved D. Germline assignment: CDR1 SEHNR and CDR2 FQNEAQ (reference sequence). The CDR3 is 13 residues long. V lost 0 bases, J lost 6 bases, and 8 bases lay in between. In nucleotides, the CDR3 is TGTGCCAGCAGCTTAGCGTCGAGAGATGGCTACACCTTC. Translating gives CASSLASRDGYTF.

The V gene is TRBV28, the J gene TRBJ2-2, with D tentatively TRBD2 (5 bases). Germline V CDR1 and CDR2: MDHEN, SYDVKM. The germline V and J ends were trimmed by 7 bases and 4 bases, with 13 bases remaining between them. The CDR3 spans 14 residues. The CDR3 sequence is CASMRQAGTGELFF. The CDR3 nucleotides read TGTGCCAGCATGAGGCAGGCGGGCACCGGGGAGCTGTTTTTT. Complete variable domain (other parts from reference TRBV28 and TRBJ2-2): DVKVTQSSRYLVKRTGEKVFLECVQDMDHENMFWYRQDPGLGLRLIYFSYDVKMKEKGDIPEGYSVSREKKERFSLILESASTNQTSMYLCASMRQAGTGELFFGEGSRLTVL.

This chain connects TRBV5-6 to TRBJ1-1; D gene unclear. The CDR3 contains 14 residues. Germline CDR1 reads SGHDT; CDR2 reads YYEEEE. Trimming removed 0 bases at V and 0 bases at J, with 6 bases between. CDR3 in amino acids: CASSLAQMNTEAFF. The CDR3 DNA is TGTGCCAGCAGCTTGGCACAGATGAACACTGAAGCTTTCTTT.

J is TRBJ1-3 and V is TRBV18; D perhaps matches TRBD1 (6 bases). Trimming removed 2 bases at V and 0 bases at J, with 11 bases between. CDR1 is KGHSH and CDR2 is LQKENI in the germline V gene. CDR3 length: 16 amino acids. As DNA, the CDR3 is TGTGCCAGCTCACCATTCGACAGGAGCTCTGGAAACACCATATATTTT. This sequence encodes CASSPFDRSSGNTIYF.